This T cell receptor beta chain is drawn from a study of multiple sclerosis patients with progressive multifocal leukoencephalopathy. Noted time point: time of PML onset. Assay: immunoSEQ multiplex PCR; the TCRdb copy retains only in-frame clones and omits some. The sample gives about 30,000 clones, approximately 85% of which show up once; roughly 12% is in the top ten. Germline CDR1 SGHTA, CDR2 FQGNSA. Deletions cut 5 bases from V and 1 base from J, with 24 bases between. CDR3 length: 18 residues. The clonotype originates from a woman in her 30s with progressive multifocal leukoencephalopathy. The gene calls are TRBV7-2 and TRBJ2-7; D is perhaps TRBD1 (7 bases). The sequencing used PBMCs, collected from a patient treated with natalizumab. The CDR3, as DNA: TGTGCCAGCAGCCCAGGGGGTGTTGGAGGGGAGTGGTCCTACGAGCAGTACTTC. Its protein product is CASSPGGVGGEWSYEQYF.